The present TCR beta chain was sequenced within a study of T-cell memory formation after mild COVID-19. Study information: TCR clusters mostly belonged to single donors. Findings of the study overall: Detection of some responders pre-infection suggested pre-existing cross-reactive memory T cells participated.

This clonotype was observed at least ten times. Its antigen is still unknown. TCRdb ran MiXCR on the 5' RACE reads and lists one entry per CDR3 protein. The data contain about 240,000 distinct CDR3 sequences, more than 8% of them singletons. The CDR3 length is 13 residues. The junction had 3 bases not matched to a gene; V was cut back by 5 bases and J by 5 bases. Germline V gene lookup returns CDR1 SGHTA and CDR2 FQGNSA. The sequence derives from a man aged 18-30 years who had mild COVID-19 (a few samples of this study predate the infection). Cell type and time point are not known. The rearrangement links TRBV7-2 to TRBJ1-5, with 7 bases aligning to TRBD1. The source material was PBMCs or a T cell subset sorted from them (not recorded which). Here the CDR3 DNA reads TGTGCCAGCAGCATCAGGGGGGATCAGCCCCAGCATTTT. It yields the protein CASSIRGDQPQHF.